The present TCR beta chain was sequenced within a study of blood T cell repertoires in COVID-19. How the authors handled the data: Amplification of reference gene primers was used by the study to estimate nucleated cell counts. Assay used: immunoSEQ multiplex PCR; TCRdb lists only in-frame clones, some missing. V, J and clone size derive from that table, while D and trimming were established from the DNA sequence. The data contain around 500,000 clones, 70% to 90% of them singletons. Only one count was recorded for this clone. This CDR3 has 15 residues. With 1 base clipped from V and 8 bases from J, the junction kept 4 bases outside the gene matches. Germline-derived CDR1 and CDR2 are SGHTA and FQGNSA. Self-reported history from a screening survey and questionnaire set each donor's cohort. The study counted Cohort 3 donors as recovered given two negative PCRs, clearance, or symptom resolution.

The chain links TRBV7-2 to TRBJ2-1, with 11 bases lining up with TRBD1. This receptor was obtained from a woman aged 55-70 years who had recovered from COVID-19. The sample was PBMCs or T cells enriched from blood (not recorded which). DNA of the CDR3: TGTGCCAGCAGCTTAGGGGACAGGGGGTTCGATGAGCAGTTCTTC. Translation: CASSLGDRGFDEQFF.